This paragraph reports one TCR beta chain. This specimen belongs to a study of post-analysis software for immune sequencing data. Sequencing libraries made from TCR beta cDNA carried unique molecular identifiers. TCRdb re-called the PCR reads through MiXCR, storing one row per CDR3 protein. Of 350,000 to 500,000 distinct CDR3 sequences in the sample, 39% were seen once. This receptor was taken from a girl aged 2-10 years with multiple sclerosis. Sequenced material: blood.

Here the CDR3 DNA reads TGCGCCAGCAGCCAACGGACTAGCGGGAGAACGGCGGAAGGTACGCAGTATTTT. It translates to CASSQRTSGRTAEGTQYF. The chain has TRBV4-3 and TRBJ2-3, with TRBD2 matching over 13 bases. The germline gives CDR1 LGHNA, CDR2 YSLEER. V lost 2 bases, J lost 8 bases, and 13 bases stayed unmatched. CDR3 length: 18 residues.